These 9 T cell receptor beta chains were sequenced from one sample in a study of T cells in Graves' hyperthyroidism and ophthalmopathy. The TCR beta CDR3 regions underwent amplification using RNA transcripts as the source. When the TCR CDR3 underwent first-round RT-PCR, the HTBI primer set was used. Each CDR3 protein gets one entry after TCRdb re-called the multiplex PCR reads with MiXCR. The sample lists 550,000 to 850,000 distinct CDR3 sequences, around 19% occurring once. Sequenced: blood. These receptors were taken from a woman between 45 and 60 years old with Graves' hyperthyroidism that later progressed to Graves' ophthalmopathy.

The chain employs TRBV6-1 and TRBJ2-7; the D gene is possibly TRBD2 (6 bases). The germline V gene encodes CDR1 MNHNS and CDR2 SASEGT. The CDR3 extends over 15 amino acids. Trimming shortened V by 6 bases and J by 4 bases, and 19 bases separated the two germline ends. CDR3 sequence (DNA): TGTGCCAGCAGACCGATTTCGGGGGATGAGTACGAGCAGTACTTC. This translates into CASRPISGDEYEQYF.

The chain employs TRBV6-1 and TRBJ1-5, with D unresolved. The CDR3 covers 12 residues. Germline CDR1 is MNHNS and CDR2 is SASEGT. V gave up 3 bases and J gave up 6 bases, with 6 bases separating them. In DNA form, the CDR3 reads TGTGCCAGCAGTGACTGGGCTCAGCCCCAGCATTTT. This codes for CASSDWAQPQHF.

The table lists this clonotype with a few counts. V and J are TRBV4-1 and TRBJ1-3; D is unclear. This CDR3 is 14 amino acids long. V lost 2 bases and J 1 base, leaving 6 bases between the germline ends. In germline, CDR1 is MGHRA, CDR2 YSYEKL. The CDR3 region has the DNA TGCGCCAGCAGCCAAACCCAGTCTGGAAACACCATATATTTT. Its translation: CASSQTQSGNTIYF.

The table lists this clonotype with many counts. The V gene is TRBV5-6, the J gene TRBJ1-1; possibly TRBD1 for D (5 bases). The germline V gene encodes CDR1 SGHDT and CDR2 YYEEEE. This CDR3 spans 16 amino acids. Between the trimmed V and J ends, which lost 2 bases and 0 bases, there was a span of 14 bases. The DNA of the CDR3 is TGTGCCAGCAGCTTCGCTTCGGTCAGGGTGAACACTGAAGCTTTCTTT. Translated: CASSFASVRVNTEAFF.

The chain carries TRBV12-3 or TRBV12-4 and TRBJ2-7; 10 positions agree with TRBD1. The CDR3 totals 14 residues. J gave up 6 bases and V 8 bases, and 10 bases lay outside the gene matches. DNA of the CDR3: TGTGCCAGCGGGAACACGGACAGGGGGGCCGAGCAGTACTTC. Residues: CASGNTDRGAEQYF.

This clonotype was seen repeatedly, ten times or more. J is TRBJ2-3 and V is TRBV5-1; D assignment may be TRBD1 or TRBD2 (5 bases each). V was shortened by 4 bases and J by 4 bases, with 19 bases between the two germline ends. This CDR3 comprises 16 residues. Germline CDR1 and CDR2: SGHRS and YFSETQ. CDR3 DNA: TGCGCCAGCAGCCCCCCTCTCGGGGCGTCGTCAGATACGCAGTATTTT. Translated: CASSPPLGASSDTQYF.

The chain has TRBV20-1 and TRBJ1-1; TRBD1 aligns across 8 bases. The CDR3 is 13 residues long. V lost 0 bases and J lost 11; bases outside the gene matches: 8. CDR1 DFQATT and CDR2 SNEGSKA come from the germline V gene (reference sequence). In DNA form, the CDR3 reads TGCAGTGCTAGAGATGGGACAGGCAAAACGGCTTTCTTT. This sequence encodes CSARDGTGKTAFF.

The chain recombines TRBV5-1 with TRBJ2-7, with D perhaps matching TRBD2 (6 bases). The CDR3 has 14 amino acids. The V end lost 7 bases, the J end lost 0 bases, and 14 bases lay between the germline ends. Germline CDR1 SGHRS, CDR2 YFSETQ. The CDR3 spells CASLPYGGSYEQYF. The CDR3 DNA follows: TGCGCCAGCCTCCCATACGGGGGCTCCTACGAGCAGTACTTC.

The chain recombines TRBV4-1 with TRBJ1-2; D not certain. CDR1 MGHRA and CDR2 YSYEKL come from the germline V gene. Trimming took 1 base from V and 0 from J, leaving 9 bases between them. This CDR3 is 15 amino acids long. CDR3 sequence (DNA): TGCGCCAGCAGCCAAGGTAGCCTCGCTAACTATGGCTACACCTTC. It translates to CASSQGSLANYGYTF.